The clone carrying this T cell receptor (beta chain) was found many times. What it recognizes is unknown. This sample is part of a study of human T cells and chemical hapten exposure. Regarding the study as a whole: Compared to controls, expanded TCRs made significantly more large clusters of similar CDR3s. Counts of TCRs above 1 in 1000 frequency stayed unchanged with DPC sensitization. Every donor had alopecia, and their immune response may therefore differ from healthy people's.

TCRdb re-called the RACE reads through MiXCR, storing one row per CDR3 protein. The sample contains roughly 90,000 distinct CDR3 sequences, approximately 9.9% of which appear only once. The CDR3 sequence is 17 residues long. CDR1 SGHRS and CDR2 YFSETQ come from the germline V gene. V lost 3 bases and J lost 5, with 23 bases in between. As for time point: pre-sensitization, week 0. As for treatment: therapeutic diphenylcyclopropenone sensitization with weekly scalp DPC. Total RNA was isolated from unfractionated whole blood. The sequenced sample was whole blood, obtained in connection with sensitization to the hapten diphenylcyclopropenone (DPC). The rearrangement joins TRBV5-1 to TRBJ1-2; weak D call: TRBD1 (5 bases). The receptor comes from a woman in her forties with alopecia areata. Some clones in this sample may be carry-over from other donors' samples. The DNA for the CDR3 is TGCGCCAGCAGCTCGGGCCCGGGGCTTATGGGATCATATGGCTACACCTTC. Its protein is CASSSGPGLMGSYGYTF.